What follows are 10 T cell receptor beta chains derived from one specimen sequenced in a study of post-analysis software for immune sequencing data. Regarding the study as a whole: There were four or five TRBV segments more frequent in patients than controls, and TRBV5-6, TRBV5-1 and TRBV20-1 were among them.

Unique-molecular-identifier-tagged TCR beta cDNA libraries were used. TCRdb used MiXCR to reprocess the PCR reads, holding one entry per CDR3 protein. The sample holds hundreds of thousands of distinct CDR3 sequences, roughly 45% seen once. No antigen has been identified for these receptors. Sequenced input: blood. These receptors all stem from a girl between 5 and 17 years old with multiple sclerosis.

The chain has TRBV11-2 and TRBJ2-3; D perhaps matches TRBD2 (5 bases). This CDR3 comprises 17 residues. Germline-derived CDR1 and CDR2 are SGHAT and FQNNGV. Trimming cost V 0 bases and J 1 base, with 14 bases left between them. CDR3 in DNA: TGTGCCAGCAGCTTAGAACTCCTGGGGAGCCGCACAGATACGCAGTATTTT. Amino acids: CASSLELLGSRTDTQYF.

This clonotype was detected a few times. CDR3 in amino acids: CSASRESVWAEQFF. The CDR3 DNA reads as TGCAGCGCGTCCAGGGAATCGGTTTGGGCTGAGCAGTTCTTC. The V and J genes are TRBV29-1 and TRBJ2-1; weak D call: TRBD1 (5 bases). CDR1 is SQVTM and CDR2 is ANQGSEA in the germline V gene. The CDR3 extends over 14 amino acids. Trimming took 7 bases from V and 9 from J, leaving 22 bases between them.

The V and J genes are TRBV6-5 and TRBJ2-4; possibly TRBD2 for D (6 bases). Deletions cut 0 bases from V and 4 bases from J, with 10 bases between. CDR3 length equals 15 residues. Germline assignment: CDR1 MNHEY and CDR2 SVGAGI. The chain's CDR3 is CASSYSRDAKNIQYF. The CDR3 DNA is TGTGCCAGCAGTTACTCGCGGGACGCGAAAAACATTCAGTACTTC.

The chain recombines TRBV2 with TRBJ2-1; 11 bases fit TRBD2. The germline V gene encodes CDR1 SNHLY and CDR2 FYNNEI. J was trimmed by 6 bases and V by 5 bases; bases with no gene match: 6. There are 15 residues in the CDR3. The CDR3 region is CASSRLAGSPNEQFF. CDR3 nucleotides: TGTGCCAGCAGTCGACTAGCGGGATCACCCAATGAGCAGTTCTTC.

DNA for the CDR3: TGTGCCAGCAGTTTTAACGCGTTTCCGGACACTGAAGCTTTCTTT. This translates into CASSFNAFPDTEAFF. The chain couples TRBV12-3 or TRBV12-4 to TRBJ1-1; D uncertain. V gave up 3 bases and J gave up 3 bases, with 14 bases separating them. This CDR3 contains 15 residues.

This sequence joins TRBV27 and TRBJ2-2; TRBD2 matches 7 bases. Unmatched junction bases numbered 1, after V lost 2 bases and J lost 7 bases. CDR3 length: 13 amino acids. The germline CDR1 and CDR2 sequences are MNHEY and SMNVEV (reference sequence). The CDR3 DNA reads TGTGCCAGCAGTTTAGGGGAGGGCGGGGAGCTGTTTTTT. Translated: CASSLGEGGELFF.

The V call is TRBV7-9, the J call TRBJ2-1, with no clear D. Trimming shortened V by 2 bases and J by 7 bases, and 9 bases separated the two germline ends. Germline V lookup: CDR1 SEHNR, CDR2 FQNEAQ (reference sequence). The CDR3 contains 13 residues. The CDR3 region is CASSLRPDNEQFF. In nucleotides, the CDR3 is TGTGCCAGCAGCTTACGCCCTGATAATGAGCAGTTCTTC.

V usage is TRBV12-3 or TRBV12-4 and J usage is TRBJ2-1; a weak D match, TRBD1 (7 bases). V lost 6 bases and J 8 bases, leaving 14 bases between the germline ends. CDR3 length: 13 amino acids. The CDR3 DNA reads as TGTGCCAGCAGCCCCAGGGGGGACTATGAGCAGTTCTTC. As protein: CASSPRGDYEQFF.

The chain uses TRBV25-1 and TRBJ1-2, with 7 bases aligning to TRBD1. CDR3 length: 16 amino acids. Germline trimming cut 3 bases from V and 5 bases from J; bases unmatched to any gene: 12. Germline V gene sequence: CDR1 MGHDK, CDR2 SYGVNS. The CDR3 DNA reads TGTGCCAGCAGTGACTCCCGAGACAGGGATAATTATGGCTACACCTTC. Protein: CASSDSRDRDNYGYTF.

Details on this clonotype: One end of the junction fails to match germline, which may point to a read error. CDR3 in amino acids: CASSLGVNYDYTF. CDR3 in DNA: TGTGCCAGCAGTTTAGGGGTAAACTATGACTACACCTTC. The genes are TRBV27 and TRBJ1-2; D is undetermined. CDR3 length: 13 amino acids. Germline lookup yields CDR1 MNHEY and CDR2 SMNVEV (reference sequence).